A selection of T cell receptor beta chains follows, all from one sample in a study of response to subunit inactivated influenza vaccine. MiXCR was run by TCRdb on the RT-PCR reads, yielding one entry per CDR3 protein. In the table there are under 200,000 distinct CDR3 sequences, approximately 12% of which are singletons. Another study also made use of these data, one on T cells expressing NK-cell markers.

This specimen consisted of CD8+ T cells sorted from PBMCs, obtained roughly 12 days after vaccination. The receptor set was obtained from a middle-aged man who received an inactivated influenza vaccine. The CDR3 runs from the conserved cysteine through the conserved F or W. Fields, in order: V gene, D gene, clone size, J gene, CDR3 DNA, CDR3 protein. A D gene is named only where the DNA matches it firmly. The size of a clone is reported for some rows only, either as once, few or many, or as a class for expanded clones.

TRBV20-1,NA,NA,TRBJ2-7,TGCAGTGCTGTCTCCGGTTCCCGGGGGTTTTACGAGCAGTACTTC,CSAVSGSRGFYEQYF
TRBV12-3/TRBV12-4,NA,few,TRBJ1-1,TGTGCCAGCAGTTTTGGAGGGGGGCTAATTGAAGCTTTCTTT,CASSFGGGLIEAFF
TRBV28,NA,many,TRBJ2-7,TGTGCCAGCAGTTTATTGTGGGACAACTCCTACGAGCAGTACTTC,CASSLLWDNSYEQYF
TRBV6-2/TRBV6-3,NA,NA,TRBJ2-5,TGTGCCAGCAGTTACTATCCGGGAGAGACCCAGTACTTC,CASSYYPGETQYF
TRBV29-1,NA,NA,TRBJ2-5,TGCAGCGTCCTTGGGAACAGGGAGACCCAGTACTTC,CSVLGNRETQYF
TRBV29-1,NA,NA,TRBJ1-1,TGCAGCGTTCCCCGGACCTTTGAAGCTTTCTTT,CSVPRTFEAFF
TRBV4-2,NA,NA,TRBJ2-2,TGTGCCAGCAGCCAGGGTAGGACACAGAACACCGGGGAGCTGTTTTTT,CASSQGRTQNTGELFF
TRBV5-8,NA,NA,TRBJ2-5,TGTGCCAGCAGCTTGGATTATCTTCAAGAGACCCAGTACTTC,CASSLDYLQETQYF
TRBV6-1,TRBD1,few,TRBJ1-1,TGTGCCAGCAGTGTCCAGGGGGGCGCCCCCAACACTGAAGCTTTCTTT,CASSVQGGAPNTEAFF
TRBV7-6,NA,many,TRBJ2-5,TGTGCCAGCAGCTTAGCCAGACAGCAAGAGACCCAGTACTTC,CASSLARQQETQYF
TRBV12-3/TRBV12-4,TRBD2,few,TRBJ2-1,TGTGCCAGCAGTTTTATTGGGGGGGGCAATGAGCAGTTCTTC,CASSFIGGGNEQFF
TRBV7-9,NA,once,TRBJ1-1,TGTGCCAGCAGCGGAGAAGCTTTCTTT,CASSGEAFF
TRBV2,NA,NA,TRBJ1-5,TGTGCCAGCAGTGACCCCGGGTGGCATCAGCCCCAGCATTTT,CASSDPGWHQPQHF
TRBV7-7,NA,NA,TRBJ2-1,TGTGCTAGCAGCCCAGGTGTGGGACAACGGGATGAGCAGTTCTTC,CASSPGVGQRDEQFF
TRBV5-1,NA,many,TRBJ2-1,TGCGCCAGCAGCTTGTCATTACAGGGGGGGTACAATGAGCAGTTCTTC,CASSLSLQGGYNEQFF
TRBV20-1,NA,NA,TRBJ2-1,TGCAGTGCTAGAGAGGGACTGTCCTACAATGAGCAGTTCTTC,CSAREGLSYNEQFF
TRBV4-2,TRBD2,few,TRBJ2-7,TGTGCCAGCAGCCAAGTGGGAACTAGCGGGGGGCCCTCCTACGAGCAGTACTTC,CASSQVGTSGGPSYEQYF
TRBV4-2,TRBD1,many,TRBJ2-2,TGTGCCAGCAGCCACGGGACAGGGAAAGGCGGGGAGCTGTTTTTT,CASSHGTGKGGELFF
TRBV12-3/TRBV12-4,TRBD1,few,TRBJ2-2,TGTGCCAGCAGTTTTGGGACAGGGGATACCGGGGAGCTGTTTTTT,CASSFGTGDTGELFF
TRBV11-2,NA,NA,TRBJ2-3,TGTGCCAGCACCGAGCAGGTCAGCACAGATACGCAGTATTTT,CASTEQVSTDTQYF
TRBV5-1,TRBD2,NA,TRBJ2-3,TGCGCCAGCAGCTTGAACGCGGCCCGGGGGGGGCGCACAGATACGCAGTATTTT,CASSLNAARGGRTDTQYF
TRBV9,NA,few,TRBJ1-4,TGTGCCAGCAGCGTAGGCCAGTCAGGTGAAAAACTGTTTTTT,CASSVGQSGEKLFF
TRBV15,NA,NA,TRBJ2-7,TGTGCCACCAGCAGAGATGATAAGGGAAGGTACGAGCAGTACTTC,CATSRDDKGRYEQYF
TRBV20-1,TRBD1,few,TRBJ2-2,TGCAGTGCGCCCAGTTTGGGACAGGGTCAAACCGGGGAGCTGTTTTTT,CSAPSLGQGQTGELFF
TRBV20-1,TRBD1,NA,TRBJ1-1,TGCAGTGCGGAGGACAGGGGGACTGAAGCTTTCTTT,CSAEDRGTEAFF
TRBV7-2,TRBD1,NA,TRBJ2-1,TGTGCCAGCAGCTTAGCAGAAACCGGGACAGGGCCCTACAATGAGCAGTTCTTC,CASSLAETGTGPYNEQFF
TRBV4-1,NA,NA,TRBJ2-1,TGCGCCAGCAGCCATCTGGGGGGGCAAAATGAGCAGTTCTTC,CASSHLGGQNEQFF
TRBV2,TRBD1,few,TRBJ2-3,TGTGCCAGCAATGATCTGGACAGGGTCTACACAGATACGCAGTATTTT,CASNDLDRVYTDTQYF
TRBV20-1,NA,NA,TRBJ1-2,TGCAGTGCTAGGGGGGGCTTTGGACAGCCCTATGGCTACACCTTC,CSARGGFGQPYGYTF
TRBV4-2,NA,few,TRBJ2-5,TGTGCCAGCAGCCAAGATTTTCTAGCGAAAGAGACCCAGTACTTC,CASSQDFLAKETQYF